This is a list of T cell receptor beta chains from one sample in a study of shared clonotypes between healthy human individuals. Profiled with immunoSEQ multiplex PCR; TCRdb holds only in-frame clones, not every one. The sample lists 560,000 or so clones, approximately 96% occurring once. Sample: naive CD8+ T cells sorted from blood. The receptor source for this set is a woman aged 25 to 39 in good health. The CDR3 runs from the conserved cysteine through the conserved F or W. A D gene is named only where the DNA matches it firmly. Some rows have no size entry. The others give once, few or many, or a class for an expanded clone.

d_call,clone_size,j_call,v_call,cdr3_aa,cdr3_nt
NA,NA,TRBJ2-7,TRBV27,CASSFQGGPYEQYF,TGTGCCAGCAGTTTCCAGGGTGGCCCCTACGAGCAGTACTTC
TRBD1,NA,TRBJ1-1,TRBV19,CASSIFAGQGPLRRIRNTEAFF,TGTGCCAGTAGTATATTCGCCGGACAGGGTCCTCTTCGGCGAATTAGGAACACTGAAGCTTTCTTT
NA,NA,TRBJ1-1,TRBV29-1,CSCDGFPEAFF,TGCAGCTGTGACGGATTTCCCGAAGCTTTCTTT
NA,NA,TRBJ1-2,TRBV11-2,CASSLGWGGNYGYTF,TGTGCCAGCAGCTTAGGGTGGGGCGGAAACTATGGCTACACCTTC
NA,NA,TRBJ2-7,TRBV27,CASSPRTPSYEQYF,TGTGCCAGCAGTCCGAGGACACCCTCCTACGAGCAGTACTTC
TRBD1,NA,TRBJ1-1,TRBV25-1,CASSGQGARGQFTEAFF,TGTGCCAGCAGTGGACAGGGGGCGCGGGGACAATTCACTGAAGCTTTCTTT
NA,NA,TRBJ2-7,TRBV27,CASSYSPGAAGEQYF,TGTGCCAGCAGTTACTCCCCCGGGGCGGCGGGGGAGCAGTACTTC
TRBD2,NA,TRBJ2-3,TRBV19,CASSIQRELEDTQYF,TGTGCCAGTAGTATTCAGCGGGAGCTGGAAGATACGCAGTATTTT
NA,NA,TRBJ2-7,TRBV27,CASATFMAAYEQYF,TGTGCCAGCGCCACTTTTATGGCGGCGTACGAGCAGTACTTC
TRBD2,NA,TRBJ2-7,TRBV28,CASSFGTSSHEQYF,TGTGCCAGCAGTTTCGGGACTAGCTCCCACGAGCAGTACTTC
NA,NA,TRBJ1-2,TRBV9,CASSVALTGAPSYGYTF,TGTGCCAGCAGCGTAGCTCTTACGGGTGCACCCTCCTATGGCTACACCTTC
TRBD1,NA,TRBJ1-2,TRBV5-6,CASSLRTGGVGNYGYTF,TGTGCCAGCAGCTTGAGGACAGGGGGCGTCGGTAACTATGGCTACACCTTC
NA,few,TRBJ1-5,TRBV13,CASSLGGAQPQHF,TGTGCCAGCAGCTTAGGGGGCGCTCAGCCCCAGCATTTT
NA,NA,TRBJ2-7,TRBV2,CASTSAPGAAYEQYF,TGTGCCAGCACCTCAGCCCCGGGGGCCGCCTACGAGCAGTACTTC
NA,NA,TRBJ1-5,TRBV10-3,CAISDAGGNQPQHF,TGTGCCATCAGTGATGCAGGTGGGAATCAGCCCCAGCATTTT
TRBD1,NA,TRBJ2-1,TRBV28,CASSTLYRGNEQFF,TGTGCCAGCAGTACACTGTACAGGGGCAATGAGCAGTTCTTC
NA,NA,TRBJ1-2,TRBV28,CASSFLDLRGNYGYTF,TGTGCCAGCAGTTTCTTGGATCTAAGGGGGAACTATGGCTACACCTTC
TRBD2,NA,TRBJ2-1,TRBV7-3,CASSLWLAGANEQFF,TGTGCCAGCAGCTTATGGCTAGCGGGAGCGAATGAGCAGTTCTTC
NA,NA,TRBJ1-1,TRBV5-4,CASSLHPGTEAFF,TGTGCCAGCAGCTTGCATCCGGGCACTGAAGCTTTCTTT
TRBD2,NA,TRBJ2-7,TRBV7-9,CASSGLAGDEQYF,TGTGCCAGCAGCGGACTAGCGGGAGACGAGCAGTACTTC
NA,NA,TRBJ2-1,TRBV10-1,CASSVDGTPGNEQFF,TGCGCCAGCAGTGTGGATGGGACCCCGGGGAATGAGCAGTTCTTC
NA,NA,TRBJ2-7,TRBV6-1,CASSERWSSLGSYEQYF,TGTGCCAGCAGTGAACGGTGGTCCAGCCTAGGCTCCTACGAGCAGTACTTC
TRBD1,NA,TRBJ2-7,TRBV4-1,CASSHRQGGNEQYF,TGCGCCAGCAGCCACCGACAGGGTGGCAACGAGCAGTACTTC
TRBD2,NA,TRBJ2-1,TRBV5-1,CASSLAGGAYNEQFF,TGCGCCAGCAGCTTAGCGGGAGGGGCCTACAATGAGCAGTTCTTC
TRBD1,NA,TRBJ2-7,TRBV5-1,CASSLDRQSIISYEQYF,TGCGCCAGCAGCCTGGACAGGCAATCTATAATCTCCTACGAGCAGTACTTC
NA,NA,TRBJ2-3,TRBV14,CASSQFSALPQYF,TGTGCCAGCAGCCAATTTTCGGCCCTACCCCAGTATTTT
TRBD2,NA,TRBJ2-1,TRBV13,CASSLRLAGEDEQFF,TGTGCCAGCAGCCTTAGACTAGCGGGAGAGGATGAGCAGTTCTTC
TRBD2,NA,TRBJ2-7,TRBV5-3,CARSFTLASTYEQYF,TGTGCCAGAAGCTTCACACTAGCGAGTACCTACGAGCAGTACTTC
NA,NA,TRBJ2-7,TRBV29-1,CSVESGSSYEQYF,TGCAGCGTTGAGTCCGGTAGCTCCTACGAGCAGTACTTC
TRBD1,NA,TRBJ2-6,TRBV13,CASSSPGQGAGGANVLTF,TGTGCCAGCAGCTCCCCGGGACAGGGGGCGGGAGGGGCCAACGTCCTGACTTTC
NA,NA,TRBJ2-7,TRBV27,CASSLAVSGYEQYF,TGTGCCAGCAGTTTGGCGGTGTCGGGGTACGAGCAGTACTTC
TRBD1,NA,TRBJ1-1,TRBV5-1,CASSSSTGSLDTEAFF,TGCGCCAGCAGCTCCTCGACAGGGTCGTTAGACACTGAAGCTTTCTTT
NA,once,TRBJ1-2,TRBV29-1,CSVDPPGGGYTF,TGCAGCGTTGATCCCCCGGGGGGCGGCTACACCTTC
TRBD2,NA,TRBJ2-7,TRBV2,CASSEVLAGAYEQYF,TGTGCCAGCAGTGAAGTACTAGCGGGGGCCTACGAGCAGTACTTC
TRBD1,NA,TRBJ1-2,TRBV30,CACRQGACGYTF,TGTGCCTGTCGACAGGGGGCGTGTGGCTACACCTTC
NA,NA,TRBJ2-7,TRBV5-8,CASSLGYRVYEQYF,TGTGCCAGCAGCTTGGGATACAGAGTCTACGAGCAGTACTTC
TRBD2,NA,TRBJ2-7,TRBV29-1,CSVGLAGGEQYF,TGCAGCGTGGGGCTAGCGGGAGGCGAGCAGTACTTC
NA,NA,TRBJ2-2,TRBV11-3,CASSSYPQENTGELFF,TGTGCCAGCAGCTCGTACCCACAGGAGAACACCGGGGAGCTGTTTTTT
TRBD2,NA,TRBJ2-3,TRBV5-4,CASSLVVVAGGVDTQYF,TGTGCCAGCAGCTTGGTGGTGGTAGCGGGAGGAGTAGATACGCAGTATTTT
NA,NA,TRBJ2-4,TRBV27,CASSPPTKNIQYF,TGTGCCAGCTCCCCCCCCACCAAAAACATTCAGTACTTC
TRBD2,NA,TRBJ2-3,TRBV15,CATRSAGTSGRGSTDTQYF,TGTGCCACCAGGAGCGCTGGGACTAGCGGGAGGGGTAGCACAGATACGCAGTATTTT
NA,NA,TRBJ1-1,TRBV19,CASSNSPGGEAFF,TGTGCCAGTAGTAACAGCCCCGGGGGCGAAGCTTTCTTT
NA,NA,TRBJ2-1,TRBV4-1,CASSQGVSEALPYNEQFF,TGCGCCAGCAGCCAAGGGGTGAGCGAGGCCCTCCCCTACAATGAGCAGTTCTTC
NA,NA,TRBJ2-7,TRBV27,CASSLYRRYEQYF,TGTGCCAGCAGTCTGTATCGACGGTACGAGCAGTACTTC
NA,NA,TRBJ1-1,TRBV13,CASSLSGWDPGNTEAFF,TGTGCCAGCAGCCTCTCCGGGTGGGACCCAGGGAACACTGAAGCTTTCTTT
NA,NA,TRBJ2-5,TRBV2,CASNDPKETQYF,TGTGCCAGCAATGATCCTAAGGAGACCCAGTACTTC
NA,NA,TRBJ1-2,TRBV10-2,CARLPWLDNYGYTF,TGCGCCAGACTCCCTTGGCTTGATAACTATGGCTACACCTTC
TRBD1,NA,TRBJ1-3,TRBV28,CASQTGVVGNTIYF,TGTGCCAGCCAAACAGGGGTAGTAGGAAACACCATATATTTT
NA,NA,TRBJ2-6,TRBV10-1,CVKPWEPGANVLTF,TGCGTTAAGCCCTGGGAGCCCGGGGCCAACGTCCTGACTTTC
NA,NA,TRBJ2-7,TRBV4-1,CASSQVNSYEQYF,TGCGCCAGCAGCCAAGTCAACTCCTACGAGCAGTACTTC
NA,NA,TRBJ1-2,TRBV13,CASSLNRIYGYTF,TGTGCCAGCAGCTTAAACAGGATCTATGGCTACACCTTC
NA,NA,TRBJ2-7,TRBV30,CAWSGDHEQYF,TGTGCCTGGAGTGGGGATCACGAGCAGTACTTC
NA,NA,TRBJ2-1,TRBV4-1,CASSQDWARYNEQFF,TGCGCCAGCAGCCAAGATTGGGCCAGGTACAATGAGCAGTTCTTC
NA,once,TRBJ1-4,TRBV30,CAWSVGQGPNEKLFF,TGTGCCTGGAGTGTGGGGCAGGGGCCTAATGAAAAACTGTTTTTT